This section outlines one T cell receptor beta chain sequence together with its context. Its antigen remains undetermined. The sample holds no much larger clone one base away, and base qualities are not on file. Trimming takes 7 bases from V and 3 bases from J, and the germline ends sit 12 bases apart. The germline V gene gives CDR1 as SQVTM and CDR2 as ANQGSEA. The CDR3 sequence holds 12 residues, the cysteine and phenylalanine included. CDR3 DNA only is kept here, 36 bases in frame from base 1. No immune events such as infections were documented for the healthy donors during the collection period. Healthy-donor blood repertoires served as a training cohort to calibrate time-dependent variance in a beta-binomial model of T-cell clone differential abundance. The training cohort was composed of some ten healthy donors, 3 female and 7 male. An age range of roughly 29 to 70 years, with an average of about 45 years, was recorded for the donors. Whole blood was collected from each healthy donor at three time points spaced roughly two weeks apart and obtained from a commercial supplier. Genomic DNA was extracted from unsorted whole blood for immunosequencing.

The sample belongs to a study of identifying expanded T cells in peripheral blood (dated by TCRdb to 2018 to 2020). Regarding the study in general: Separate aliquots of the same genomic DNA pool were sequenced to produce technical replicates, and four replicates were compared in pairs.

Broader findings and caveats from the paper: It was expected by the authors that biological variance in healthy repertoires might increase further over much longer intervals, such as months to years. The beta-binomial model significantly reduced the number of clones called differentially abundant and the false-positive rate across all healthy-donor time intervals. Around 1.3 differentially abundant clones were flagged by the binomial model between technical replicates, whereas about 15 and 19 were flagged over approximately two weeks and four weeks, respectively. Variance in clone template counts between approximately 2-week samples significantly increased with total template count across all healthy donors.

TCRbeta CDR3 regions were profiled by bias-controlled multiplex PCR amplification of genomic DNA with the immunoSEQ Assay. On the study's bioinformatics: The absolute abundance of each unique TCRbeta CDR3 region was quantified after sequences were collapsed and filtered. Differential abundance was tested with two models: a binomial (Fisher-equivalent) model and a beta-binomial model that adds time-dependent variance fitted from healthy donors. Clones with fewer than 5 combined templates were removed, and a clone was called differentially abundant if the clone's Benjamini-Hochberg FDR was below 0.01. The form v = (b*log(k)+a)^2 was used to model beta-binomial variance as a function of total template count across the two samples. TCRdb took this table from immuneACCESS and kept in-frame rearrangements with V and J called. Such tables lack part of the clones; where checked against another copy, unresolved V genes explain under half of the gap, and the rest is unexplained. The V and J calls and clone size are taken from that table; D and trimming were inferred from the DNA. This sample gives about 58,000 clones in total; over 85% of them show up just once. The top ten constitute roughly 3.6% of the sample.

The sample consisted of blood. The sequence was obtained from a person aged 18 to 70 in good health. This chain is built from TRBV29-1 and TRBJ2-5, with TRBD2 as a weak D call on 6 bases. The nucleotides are TGCAGCGGCGGGGCCGTTGAAGAGACCCAGTACTTC. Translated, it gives CSGGAVEETQYF.